One and the same sample provided the 9 T cell receptor beta chains below, sequenced in a study of blood T cell repertoires in COVID-19. The data were produced by immunoSEQ multiplex PCR, yet TCRdb's version contains in-frame clones alone and is incomplete. The sample yields more than 90,000 clones, 82% seen once. The sequencing sample was made of peripheral blood. The receptors come from a man aged 70 or older with acute or convalescent COVID-19.

DNA of the CDR3: TGTGCCAGCAGCTTGACAGACACAGATACGCAGTATTTT. Residues: CASSLTDTDTQYF. The chain carries TRBV5-6 and TRBJ2-3; D is unclear. CDR3 length: 13 amino acids. V was shortened by 1 base and J by 2 bases, with 5 bases between the two germline ends. CDR1 and CDR2 from the germline V gene are SGHDT and YYEEEE.

The V and J genes are TRBV3-1 (or the pseudogene TRBV3-2) and TRBJ2-2; D call uncertain. The V gene lost 1 base and the J gene lost 8 bases, with 2 bases spanning the gap. CDR3 length: 11 amino acids. CDR1 is LGHDT, CDR2 YNNKEL, per germline (reference sequence). The CDR3 reads CASSQAGELFF. The CDR3 DNA reads as TGTGCCAGCAGCCAAGCAGGGGAGCTGTTTTTT.

The chain employs TRBV3-1 (or the pseudogene TRBV3-2) and TRBJ2-7; D gene ambiguous. The CDR3 totals 14 residues. Trimming stripped 0 bases from V and 7 bases from J, with 13 bases between. CDR1 and CDR2 (germline): LGHDT, YNNKEL (reference sequence). CDR3 region: CASSQDTTSREQYF. The CDR3 DNA sequence: TGTGCCAGCAGCCAAGATACCACCTCCAGGGAGCAGTACTTC.

The V call is TRBV30, the J call TRBJ1-1; no definite D call. The germline V gene encodes CDR1 GTSNPN and CDR2 SVGIG (reference sequence). The CDR3 contains 11 residues. With 5 bases removed from V and 8 bases from J, the gap between germline ends came to 12 bases. CDR3 nucleotides: TGTGCCTGGGCTGGGCCGCTCGAAGCTTTCTTT. Amino acids: CAWAGPLEAFF.

The gene calls are TRBV5-1 and TRBJ2-7, with a weak D call TRBD1 (6 bases). Germline lookup yields CDR1 SGHRS and CDR2 YFSETQ. CDR3 length equals 13 residues. V was pared by 6 bases and J by 2 bases, with 12 bases between. The CDR3, as DNA: TGCGCCAGCACCGTAGAGGGGGCCTACGAGCAGTACTTC. It encodes CASTVEGAYEQYF.

This clone was seen a few times. This chain links TRBV7-8 with TRBJ1-2, with 8 bases that match TRBD1. CDR1 SGHVS and CDR2 FQNEAQ come from the germline V gene. The CDR3 contains 15 residues. J lost 4 bases, V lost 1 base, and 5 bases had no gene match. Here the CDR3 DNA reads TGTGCCAGCAGCTTAGTCCAGGGGGCATCCTATGGCTACACCTTC. Residues: CASSLVQGASYGYTF.

Concerning this clone: Mismatch with germline at one junction end may stem from a read error. The chain recombines TRBV11-2 with TRBJ1-2; possibly TRBD1 for D (5 bases). The CDR3 has 14 amino acids. Germline CDR1 reads SGHAT; CDR2 reads FQNNGV. CDR3 sequence reads: CASTLPGRRYGYTF. CDR3 DNA: TGTGCCAGCACCTTACCAGGGCGCAGGTATGGCTACACCTTC.

This chain uses TRBV24-1 with TRBJ1-1, with D unclear. Trimming removed 6 bases from V and 2 bases from J, with 9 bases in between. The CDR3 is made up of 13 amino acids. CDR1 is KGHDR, CDR2 SFDVKD, per germline. The CDR3 is CATSRSGNTEAFF. The CDR3, as DNA: TGTGCCACCAGTAGGTCAGGAAACACTGAAGCTTTCTTT.

The chain employs TRBV9 and TRBJ1-5; D unclear. The CDR3 loop spans 14 amino acids. CDR1 and CDR2 from the germline V gene are SGDLS and YYNGEE. V lost 4 bases, J lost 1 base, and 9 bases lay in between. CDR3 in amino acids: CASSTGLSNQPQHF. DNA for the CDR3: TGTGCCAGCAGCACTGGACTGAGCAATCAGCCCCAGCATTTT. Filled out from reference TRBV9 and TRBJ1-5, the complete variable domain reads DSGVTQTPKHLITATGQRVTLRCSPRSGDLSVYWYQQSLDQGLQFLIQYYNGEERAKGNILERFSAQQFPDLHSELNLSSLELGDSALYFCASSTGLSNQPQHFGDGTRLSIL.